The 27 T cell receptor beta chains presented below share a single source sample, sequenced in a study of blood T cells in healthy people across ages. Then a second PCR, running roughly 7 to 11 cycles, was carried out with a sample-barcoded 5' primer and a J-beta primer mix. Via MiXCR, TCRdb re-called the 5' RACE reads, giving one row per CDR3 protein. Of some 760,000 distinct CDR3 sequences in the sample, approximately 25% were seen once. Another study also made use of these data, one on T cells of mothers and their children.

The sequencing sample was made of blood. Every receptor here comes from a boy aged 5-17 years in good health.

This clonotype has more than one count but fewer than ten. The rearrangement uses TRBV6-2 or TRBV6-3 and TRBJ2-7; D is uncertain. The germline gives CDR1 MNHEY, CDR2 SVGEGT. Trimming removed 0 bases at V and 0 bases at J, with 9 bases between. The CDR3 covers 15 residues. Written as DNA, the CDR3 is TGTGCCAGCAGTTACTCCCGATGGGTCTCCTACGAGCAGTACTTC. Protein sequence: CASSYSRWVSYEQYF.

This clonotype occurred a few times. The gene calls are TRBV7-3 and TRBJ2-4; weak D call: TRBD1 (5 bases). Deletions cut 11 bases from V and 8 bases from J, with 19 bases between. CDR1 is SGHTA, CDR2 FQGTGA, per germline. This CDR3 contains 13 residues. In DNA form, the CDR3 reads TGTGCCGGCCAGCAGCTTAAAGGGGACATTCAGTACTTC. Protein sequence: CAGQQLKGDIQYF.

The chain is built from TRBV7-3 and TRBJ1-5, with 7 bases fitting TRBD1. CDR3 length equals 15 residues. The V gene's germline CDR1 is SGHTA and CDR2 FQGTGA. The J segment lost 6 bases and the V segment lost 2 bases, leaving 7 bases of the junction unmatched. The CDR3 DNA is TGTGCCAGCAGCTTATCCGGGGGGGACAGTCAGCCCCAGCATTTT. Translating it yields CASSLSGGDSQPQHF.

The J gene is TRBJ2-7, the V gene TRBV11-3; D is unclear. This CDR3 is 12 amino acids long. Germline V CDR1 and CDR2: SGHNT, YENEEA. V lost 5 bases to trimming and J lost 5 bases, with 10 bases between them. CDR3 nucleotide sequence: TGTGCCAGCAGCCGAATGCCCAACGAGCAGTACTTC. It specifies CASSRMPNEQYF.

Points on this clonotype: Sequence at one end of the junction differs from germline and may be a read error. The genes are TRBV12-3 or TRBV12-4 and TRBJ2-7; D is unclear. The CDR3 is made up of 12 amino acids. The CDR3: CASSLGLYEQCF. In nucleotides, the CDR3 is TGTGCCAGCAGCCTGGGTCTGTACGAGCAGTGCTTC.

Concerning this clonotype itself: One junction end disagrees with the germline gene, perhaps due to a read error. V is TRBV2 and J is TRBJ1-4, with 9 bases matching TRBD1. This CDR3 region has 14 residues. The germline V gene has CDR1 SNHLY and CDR2 FYNNEI. The CDR3 sequence is CASSEQGAGEKLFF. The CDR3 DNA sequence: TGCGCCAGCAGCGAACAGGGGGCGGGTGAAAAACTGTTTTTT.

The chain carries TRBV6-5 and TRBJ2-5; 9 nucleotides agree with TRBD1. The ends lost 4 bases at V and 6 bases at J; junction bases unmatched: 9. This CDR3 has 15 amino acids. Per germline, CDR1 MNHEY and CDR2 SVGAGI. In DNA form, the CDR3 reads TGTGCCAGCAGTTTAAACAGGGGGCTTCTGAAGACCCAGTACTTC. This encodes CASSLNRGLLKTQYF.

In DNA, the CDR3 is TGCAGTGCTAGTAGGGGTGGAGAGACCCAGTACTTC. Residues: CSASRGGETQYF. The chain carries TRBV20-1 and TRBJ2-5; tentatively, D is TRBD1 (5 bases). This CDR3 has 12 amino acids. The V gene's germline CDR1 is DFQATT and CDR2 SNEGSKA (reference sequence). The ends were cut back, 3 bases at V and 4 bases at J, with 9 bases in the middle.

V usage is TRBV12-3 or TRBV12-4 and J usage is TRBJ2-1; 15 nucleotides line up with TRBD2. The length of the CDR3 is 15 residues. Germline trimming cut 7 bases from V and 7 bases from J; bases unmatched to any gene: 5. CDR3 sequence reads: CASTWGTSGRNEQFF. The CDR3 bases are TGTGCCAGCACCTGGGGGACTAGCGGGAGGAATGAGCAGTTCTTC.

The chain employs TRBV12-3 or TRBV12-4 and TRBJ1-3, with D hard to call. The V gene lost 4 bases and the J gene lost 7 bases, with 11 bases spanning the gap. The CDR3 is 13 residues long. CDR3 sequence (DNA): TGTGCCAGCAGTTCAGCGAATGAGAACACCATATATTTT. This translates into CASSSANENTIYF.

This clonotype was counted a few times. CDR3 nucleotides: TGCAGCGGGGGGCGGGAGGGCTCTGAAGCTTTCTTT. Protein: CSGGREGSEAFF. The gene calls are TRBV29-1 and TRBJ1-1; the D gene is possibly TRBD1 (6 bases). CDR3 size: 12 residues. Germline lookup yields CDR1 SQVTM and CDR2 ANQGSEA. The ends were cut back, 7 bases at V and 6 bases at J, with 15 bases in the middle.

This clonotype was counted between two and nine times. The chain employs TRBV6-1 and TRBJ2-5, with D possibly matching TRBD1 (5 bases). Trimming shortened V by 6 bases and J by 0 bases, and 11 bases separated the two germline ends. Per the germline V gene, CDR1 is MNHNS and CDR2 is SASEGT. This CDR3 is 14 amino acids long. CDR3 in amino acids: CASRGRAYQETQYF. The DNA of the CDR3 is TGTGCCAGCAGGGGCAGGGCTTACCAAGAGACCCAGTACTTC.

This chain uses TRBV6-1 with TRBJ2-5; 9 nucleotides match TRBD1. This CDR3 is built from 15 residues. CDR1 is MNHNS, CDR2 SASEGT, per germline. J lost 7 bases, V lost 3 bases, and 9 bases had no gene match. The DNA for the CDR3 is TGTGCCAGCAGTGATCTCGACAGGGGGGGAGGGACCCAGTACTTC. It translates to CASSDLDRGGGTQYF.

The table lists this clonotype with a few counts. The chain couples TRBV4-1 to TRBJ2-2; no clear D. The CDR3 length is 13 residues. Germline lookup yields CDR1 MGHRA and CDR2 YSYEKL. The V gene lost 0 bases and the J gene lost 6 bases, with 5 bases spanning the gap. The CDR3 reads CASSQEDAGELFF. The CDR3 DNA reads as TGCGCCAGCAGCCAAGAAGATGCCGGGGAGCTGTTTTTT.

The chain carries TRBV5-1 and TRBJ2-2; D is unclear. The CDR3 runs 15 residues. CDR1 is SGHRS and CDR2 is YFSETQ in the germline V gene. The V end was cut by 2 bases, the J end by 6 bases, with 14 bases between. In nucleotides, the CDR3 is TGCGCCAGCAGCTTCGCAGATAAGGGCGCCGGGGAGCTGTTTTTT. It yields the protein CASSFADKGAGELFF.

This clonotype has more than one count but fewer than ten. This chain joins TRBV5-1 and TRBJ2-7; 7 positions match TRBD2. Per germline, CDR1 SGHRS and CDR2 YFSETQ. CDR3 length: 14 amino acids. V lost 2 bases to trimming and J lost 3 bases; unmatched junction nucleotides: 5. The CDR3 region has the DNA TGCGCCAGCAGCTTAAGCGGGGCAGGCTACGAGCAGTACTTC. Its translation: CASSLSGAGYEQYF.

The rearrangement joins TRBV10-3 to TRBJ2-1; TRBD2 matches 15 bases. V shed 2 bases, J shed 0 bases, and the junction held 2 bases outside the gene matches. The CDR3 spans 18 residues. CDR1 ENHRY and CDR2 SYGVKD come from the germline V gene. The chain's CDR3 is CAISEGLAGGTSYNEQFF. The CDR3 DNA reads TGTGCCATCAGTGAGGGACTAGCGGGGGGGACCTCCTACAATGAGCAGTTCTTC.

The rearrangement links TRBV20-1 to TRBJ2-5; 7 nucleotides match TRBD1. The DNA end lines up better with TRBJ2-7; the J call may be wrong. This CDR3 is 15 amino acids long. The germline V gene has CDR1 DFQATT and CDR2 SNEGSKA (reference sequence). The CDR3 nucleotides read TGCAGTGCTTTTTCCGGGACAGCGAACTCCTACGAGCAGTACTTC. The encoded protein is CSAFSGTANSYEQYF.

This clonotype was picked up a small number of times. CDR3 sequence: CASSLQGAGEQFF. The CDR3, as DNA: TGTGCCAGCAGTTTGCAGGGGGCAGGGGAGCAGTTCTTC. The chain combines TRBV6-6 with TRBJ2-1; TRBD1 agrees at 8 bases. The CDR3 is 13 residues long. The V gene end was trimmed by 4 bases and the J gene end by 10 bases; junction bases not matched to a gene: 6. Germline loops: CDR1 MNHNY, CDR2 SVGAGI (reference sequence).

The genes are TRBV6-1 and TRBJ1-3, with D perhaps matching TRBD1 (5 bases). There are 16 residues in the CDR3. Germline V gene data show CDR1 as MNHNS and CDR2 as SASEGT. Trimming cost V 5 bases and J 3 bases, with 17 bases left between them. CDR3 loop: CASSRGAGDLGNTIYF. The CDR3 bases are TGTGCCAGCAGTAGGGGCGCTGGGGACCTTGGAAACACCATATATTTT.

The rearrangement uses TRBV7-3 and TRBJ1-5, with 9 bases matching TRBD1. The CDR3 is 18 residues long. Germline-derived CDR1 and CDR2 are SGHTA and FQGTGA. After removal of 5 bases from V and 1 base from J, the junction contained 12 bases not matched to a gene. The CDR3 reads CASSVPGQGGGSNQPQHF. In DNA form, the CDR3 reads TGTGCCAGCAGCGTACCGGGACAGGGAGGAGGAAGCAATCAGCCCCAGCATTTT.

This clonotype was seen only a few times. This rearrangement joins TRBV28 to TRBJ2-4, with D perhaps assigned TRBD1 or TRBD2 (5 bases each). Germline assignment: CDR1 MDHEN and CDR2 SYDVKM. This CDR3 contains 17 residues. Trimming took off 7 bases at V and 0 bases at J, with 19 bases between the two ends. This CDR3 is CASNTVWGKVAKNIQYF. The CDR3, as DNA: TGTGCCAGCAATACTGTATGGGGGAAGGTAGCCAAAAACATTCAGTACTTC.

This clonotype has a handful of counts. The chain employs TRBV4-1 and TRBJ2-3; 7 bases are shared with TRBD2. The junction had 8 bases not matched to a gene; V was cut back by 3 bases and J by 5 bases. CDR1 and CDR2 (germline): MGHRA, YSYEKL. CDR3 size: 15 residues. The CDR3 DNA follows: TGCGCCAGCAGCCACCCCCCTAGCGGTGTAGATACGCAGTATTTT. It codes for CASSHPPSGVDTQYF.

The chain uses TRBV20-1 and TRBJ1-2; 7 bases align to TRBD1. The germline CDR1 and CDR2 sequences are DFQATT and SNEGSKA (reference sequence). The CDR3 has 14 amino acids. V shed 6 bases and J 7 bases; nucleotides not matched to a gene: 14. The CDR3 loop reads CSAEIPTQGTGYTF. Written as DNA, the CDR3 is TGCAGTGCCGAGATCCCGACACAGGGGACTGGCTACACCTTC.

This clonotype was seen a few times. The chain links TRBV29-1 to TRBJ2-1; TRBD2 matches 12 bases. Trimming cost V 7 bases and J 9 bases; bases outside gene matches: 13. This CDR3 contains 15 residues. In germline, CDR1 is SQVTM, CDR2 ANQGSEA. In DNA, the CDR3 is TGCAGCGCTTACCTGACTAGCGGGAGTAAGGTTGAGCAGTTCTTC. Its protein product is CSAYLTSGSKVEQFF.

This clonotype came up a few times. This rearrangement joins TRBV13 to TRBJ1-2; TRBD1 matches at 7 bases. Trimming removed 4 bases from V and 7 bases from J; junction bases left unmatched: 3. The length of the CDR3 is 12 residues. Looked up from germline, CDR1 is PRHDT and CDR2 is FYEKMQ (reference sequence). The CDR3 bases are TGTGCCAGCAGCTCTGACAGGGCTGGCTACACCTTC. As protein: CASSSDRAGYTF.

This clonotype has more than one count but fewer than ten. V and J are TRBV5-5 and TRBJ2-5, with D possibly being TRBD1 or TRBD2 (5 bases each). In germline, CDR1 is SGHKS, CDR2 YYEKEE (reference sequence). CDR3 length: 13 amino acids. Trimming cost V 4 bases and J 9 bases, with 16 bases left between them. The CDR3 nucleotides read TGTGCCAGCAGCCCGGAACCTGTGGGGGCCCAGTACTTC. This codes for CASSPEPVGAQYF.